This T cell receptor beta chain stems from a study of T cells after yellow fever vaccination. Findings and caveats of the study: Relatively few clonotypes were ones that appeared in both CD4 and CD8 compartments. Clones from primary vaccination mostly reappeared after the booster (around 97% CD4, around 90% CD8).

TCRdb reprocessed the 5' RACE reads with MiXCR, giving one entry per CDR3 protein. The data hold about 400,000 distinct CDR3 sequences, with more than 9% observed a single time. V trimming: 3 bases; J trimming: 5 bases; junction bases outside the gene matches: 3. In germline, CDR1 is SGHRS, CDR2 YFSETQ. This CDR3 has 13 residues. This clonotype was detected ten times or more. What it binds is not known. This sequence originates from a young man who received the YFV17D yellow fever vaccine. This sequence joins TRBV5-1 and TRBJ1-2; the match to TRBD1 covers 8 bases. This specimen was PBMCs, taken on the day of the first yellow fever vaccination. DNA for the CDR3: TGCGCCAGCAGCTATGGACAGGGTTATGGCTACACCTTC. Translation: CASSYGQGYGYTF.